These 29 T cell receptor beta chains originate from one sample sequenced in a study of read filtering for tumor transcriptome and immune sequencing. The library was built from 400 to 500 ng RNA with molecular barcoded adaptors for alpha/delta and beta/gamma chains. TCRdb fed the reads into MiXCR, producing one record per CDR3 protein. Here the sample spans around 41,000 distinct CDR3 sequences, roughly 10% being singletons. What was sequenced was a population of CD138-negative cells sorted from bone marrow. The receptors were sampled from a donor at least 40 years old with multiple myeloma.

This clonotype was seen a few times. V is TRBV5-5 and J is TRBJ1-1; D may be TRBD1 (5 bases). V gave up 4 bases and J gave up 3 bases, with 19 bases separating them. The germline CDR1 and CDR2 sequences are SGHKS and YYEKEE (reference sequence). The CDR3 has 16 residues. The DNA of the CDR3 is TGTGCCAGCAGCCGGGGACCTCCAAAAGGTGACACTGAAGCTTTCTTT. This codes for CASSRGPPKGDTEAFF.

This clonotype appeared many times. This sequence joins TRBV4-1 and TRBJ2-7; TRBD1 matches at 7 bases. V shed 4 bases and J 2 bases; nucleotides not matched to a gene: 5. The germline V gene has CDR1 MGHRA and CDR2 YSYEKL. The CDR3 consists of 14 residues. The CDR3 DNA follows: TGCGCCAGCAGCCGGGTCGACAGGGCCTACGAGCAGTACTTC. It yields the protein CASSRVDRAYEQYF.

The table lists this clonotype with many counts. This chain uses TRBV28 with TRBJ2-7, with 11 bases matching TRBD2. CDR3 length: 13 amino acids. The germline gives CDR1 MDHEN, CDR2 SYDVKM. V dropped 8 bases and J dropped 3; count of bases not matched to a gene: 3. The CDR3 is CASGTSGLYEQYF. In DNA form, the CDR3 reads TGTGCCAGCGGGACTAGCGGCCTCTACGAGCAGTACTTC.

A remark on this clonotype: This probably arose from a read error, given a far larger clone one base away. V usage is TRBV28 and J usage is TRBJ1-1; 8 positions match TRBD1. The J call is uncertain, as TRBJ2-7 better fits the DNA end. The germline CDR1 and CDR2 sequences are MDHEN and SYDVKM. The CDR3 is 14 amino acids. The DNA for the CDR3 is TGTGCCGCCACCCCTCAGGGGGCCTCCCTGAAGCAGTACTTC. Protein product: CAATPQGASLKQYF.

This clonotype appeared many times. This chain joins TRBV20-1 and TRBJ1-4; 7 nucleotides line up with TRBD1. Germline CDR1 and CDR2: DFQATT and SNEGSKA (reference sequence). Trimming cost V 8 bases and J 8 bases; bases outside gene matches: 5. The CDR3 loop spans 11 amino acids. The CDR3 nucleotides are TGCAGTAGCGGACAGGAAGAAAAACTGTTTTTT. Translated: CSSGQEEKLFF.

This clonotype occurred many times. The chain employs TRBV20-1 and TRBJ2-7; a weak D match, TRBD1 (6 bases). The CDR3 has 15 residues. The ends were cut back, 0 bases at V and 5 bases at J, with 17 bases in the middle. CDR1 is DFQATT and CDR2 is SNEGSKA in the germline V gene (reference sequence). The CDR3 here is CSARDPQGQRDEQYF. The CDR3 bases are TGCAGTGCTAGAGATCCCCAGGGACAAAGGGACGAGCAGTACTTC.

This clonotype was picked up a small number of times. This chain joins TRBV20-1 and TRBJ1-3; D is undetermined. Deletions cut 0 bases from V and 4 bases from J, with 10 bases between. The CDR3 totals 14 residues. Per germline, CDR1 DFQATT and CDR2 SNEGSKA (reference sequence). The CDR3 spells CSAREPSGGNTIYF. CDR3 sequence (DNA): TGCAGTGCTAGAGAACCGAGCGGGGGAAACACCATATATTTT.

This clonotype was found a few times. The chain couples TRBV6-1 to TRBJ1-6; possibly TRBD1 for D (5 bases). The germline V gene has CDR1 MNHNS and CDR2 SASEGT. The CDR3 has 15 amino acids. V lost 2 bases, J lost 7 bases, and 12 bases lay in between. CDR3 amino acids: CASSEIQGSNSPLHF. The CDR3 DNA reads as TGTGCCAGCAGTGAAATCCAGGGAAGCAATTCACCCCTCCACTTT.

This clonotype was counted ten times or more. This rearrangement joins TRBV12-3 or TRBV12-4 to TRBJ1-1; TRBD1 agrees at 9 bases. Unmatched junction bases numbered 9, after V lost 7 bases and J lost 6 bases. The CDR3 is made up of 14 amino acids. The DNA of the CDR3 is TGTGCCAGCACCCCTACAGGGGGCGAACCTGAAGCTTTCTTT. The encoded protein is CASTPTGGEPEAFF.

This clonotype rates as medium-sized (0.01 to 0.1%). The chain is built from TRBV29-1 and TRBJ1-4; D possibly corresponds to TRBD1 (6 bases). The CDR3 is 13 residues long. The germline V and J ends were trimmed by 7 bases and 3 bases, with 12 bases remaining between them. In germline, CDR1 is SQVTM, CDR2 ANQGSEA. The CDR3 here is CSDGGAPNEKLFF. CDR3 sequence (DNA): TGCAGCGATGGGGGGGCTCCTAATGAAAAACTGTTTTTT.

The table lists this clonotype with a few counts. Possible read error: a much larger clone is one base away. The rearrangement links TRBV12-3 or TRBV12-4 to TRBJ2-1; D unclear. The CDR3 spans 14 residues. The CDR3 DNA reads TGTGCCAGCAGGGTGGAGAGCTCCTTCAATGAGCAGTTCTTC. Translating it yields CASRVESSFNEQFF.

This clonotype was observed many times. V and J are TRBV4-1 and TRBJ2-7; 7 bases fit TRBD1. Per germline, CDR1 MGHRA and CDR2 YSYEKL. The CDR3 extends over 15 amino acids. The V segment lost 0 bases and the J segment 3 bases; nucleotides outside the gene matches: 5. For the CDR3, the DNA is TGCGCCAGCAGCCAAGATTTGCACAGGGGCTACGAGCAGTACTTC. Translation: CASSQDLHRGYEQYF.

This clonotype was found many times. V gene TRBV20-1 combines with J gene TRBJ1-1; 7 nucleotides match TRBD1. The trim removed 1 base at V and 5 bases at J, leaving 10 bases unmatched. The CDR3 spans 15 residues. CDR1 is DFQATT, CDR2 SNEGSKA, per germline (reference sequence). CDR3 in amino acids: CSARGQQGLGTEAFF. The DNA for the CDR3 is TGCAGTGCTAGAGGCCAACAGGGGCTAGGGACTGAAGCTTTCTTT.

This clonotype was recorded many times. The V call is TRBV7-3, the J call TRBJ2-2; D gene ambiguous. CDR3 length equals 15 residues. The germline CDR1 and CDR2 sequences are SGHTA and FQGTGA. Trimming removed 5 bases from V and 1 base from J, with 11 bases in between. CDR3 coding DNA: TGTGCCAGCAGCGCGATGCGCGGGAACACCGGGGAGCTGTTTTTT. The encoded protein is CASSAMRGNTGELFF.

Many counts were recorded for this clonotype. The chain carries TRBV20-1 and TRBJ1-1; TRBD1 matches 8 bases. The CDR3 extends over 14 amino acids. Germline values: CDR1 DFQATT, CDR2 SNEGSKA (reference sequence). V dropped 5 bases and J dropped 5; count of bases not matched to a gene: 10. In nucleotides, the CDR3 is TGCAGTGCTTACCGGACAGGGCAAAAGACTGAAGCTTTCTTT. It translates to CSAYRTGQKTEAFF.

By proportion, this clonotype is large (0.1 to 1%). The chain has TRBV27 and TRBJ2-1; TRBD2 matches 10 bases. CDR3 length: 15 amino acids. The V and J ends lost 2 bases and 7 bases, in that order; junction bases with no gene match: 5. Per the germline V gene, CDR1 is MNHEY and CDR2 is SMNVEV (reference sequence). The CDR3 DNA reads TGTGCCAGCAGTTTAAGCGGGGGGGCCATTAATGAGCAGTTCTTC. This sequence encodes CASSLSGGAINEQFF.

This clonotype occurred many times. V usage is TRBV7-9 and J usage is TRBJ2-7; maybe TRBD1 (6 bases). This CDR3 is 13 amino acids long. Trimming stripped 2 bases from V and 3 bases from J, with 8 bases between. CDR1 SEHNR and CDR2 FQNEAQ come from the germline V gene (reference sequence). As DNA, the CDR3 is TGTGCCAGCAGCTTAAGACAGGACTACGAGCAGTACTTC. Protein sequence: CASSLRQDYEQYF.

As concerns this clonotype: A much larger clone lies a single base off, so this may be a read error. The chain carries TRBV23-1 and TRBJ1-5, with D uncertain. TRBV23-1 is given ORF status, its function remaining uncertain. Trimming left V 6 bases short and J 2 bases short, with 14 bases between. This CDR3 has 15 residues. CDR3 sequence (DNA): TGCGCCAGCAGGCGACCGCACACTGGCAATCAGCCCCAGCATTTT. This translates into CASRRPHTGNQPQHF.

This clonotype was counted at least ten times. This chain uses TRBV9 with TRBJ2-2; D remains unclear. The CDR3 runs to 15 residues. Germline V gives CDR1 SGDLS, CDR2 YYNGEE. V dropped 0 bases and J dropped 4 bases, with 10 bases sitting between them. For the CDR3, the DNA is TGTGCCAGCAGCGTAGGGATCCTTAGCACCGGGGAGCTGTTTTTT. It is translated as CASSVGILSTGELFF.

This clonotype was counted at least ten times. V and J are TRBV7-9 and TRBJ2-6; no reliable D call. The CDR3 sequence is 13 residues long. V shed 5 bases and J shed 0 bases, with 2 bases lying between them. In germline, CDR1 is SEHNR, CDR2 FQNEAQ (reference sequence). CDR3 residues: CASSGSGANVLTF. CDR3 DNA: TGTGCCAGCAGCGGCTCTGGGGCCAACGTCCTGACTTTC. Filled out from reference TRBV7-9 and TRBJ2-6, the complete variable domain reads DTGVSQNPRHKITKRGQNVTFRCDPISEHNRLYWYRQTLGQGPEFLTYFQNEAQLEKSRLLSDRFSAERPKGSFSTLEIQRTEQGDSAMYLCASSGSGANVLTFGAGSRLTVL.

This clonotype appeared many times. The chain combines TRBV5-1 with TRBJ2-3, with D possibly matching TRBD2 (6 bases). Germline V gene sequence: CDR1 SGHRS, CDR2 YFSETQ. CDR3 size: 15 residues. V dropped 5 bases and J dropped 5 bases, with 18 bases sitting between them. CDR3 sequence reads: CASRPTGAPIDTQYF. DNA of the CDR3: TGCGCCAGCAGGCCCACGGGAGCCCCCATAGATACGCAGTATTTT. The variable domain in full, with the rest retrieved from reference TRBV5-1 and TRBJ2-3, is KAGVTQTPRYLIKTRGQQVTLSCSPISGHRSVSWYQQTPGQGLQFLFEYFSETQRNKGNFPGRFSGRQFSNSRSEMNVSTLELGDSALYLCASRPTGAPIDTQYFGPGTRLTVL.

Turning to this clonotype: A much larger clonotype is one base distant, so this may be a read error. This sequence joins TRBV6-5 and TRBJ2-5; D is unresolved. The CDR3 is 10 amino acids. Trimming took off 7 bases at V and 3 bases at J, with 3 bases between the two ends. Germline CDR1 is MNHEY and CDR2 is SVGAGI. CDR3 sequence: CASKKETQYF. The CDR3 DNA reads as TGTGCCAGCAAAAAAGAGACCCAGTACTTC.

On this clonotype itself: Given a much more abundant clone one base away, this may be a read error. The chain couples TRBV20-1 to TRBJ2-7; D might be TRBD2 (6 bases). Germline CDR1 is DFQATT and CDR2 is SNEGSKA (reference sequence). The CDR3 has 14 amino acids. The CDR3 DNA sequence: TGCAGCAGCGGCGACGGACGGGCGGGGATCGAGCAGTACTTC. This translates into CSSGDGRAGIEQYF.

This clonotype showed up many times. The chain couples TRBV28 to TRBJ1-4; no clear D gene. This CDR3 region has 13 residues. From germline, CDR1 is MDHEN and CDR2 SYDVKM. V lost 7 bases to trimming and J lost 11 bases, with 17 bases between them. This CDR3 reads CASTEPEAGKLFF. In nucleotides, the CDR3 is TGTGCCAGCACCGAACCGGAGGCGGGGAAACTGTTTTTT. Variable domain in full (rest from reference TRBV28 and TRBJ1-4): DVKVTQSSRYLVKRTGEKVFLECVQDMDHENMFWYRQDPGLGLRLIYFSYDVKMKEKGDIPEGYSVSREKKERFSLILESASTNQTSMYLCASTEPEAGKLFFGSGTQLSVL.

This clonotype has a handful of counts. The V call is TRBV4-1, the J call TRBJ2-3; 9 bases agree with TRBD2. Per germline, CDR1 MGHRA and CDR2 YSYEKL. There are 15 residues in the CDR3. The V gene end was trimmed by 1 base and the J gene end by 4 bases; junction bases not matched to a gene: 3. CDR3 nucleotide sequence: TGCGCCAGCAGCCAAGTCACTAGCGGGCCAGATACGCAGTATTTT. Translating it yields CASSQVTSGPDTQYF.

This clonotype was seen more than once but under ten times. V gene TRBV7-2 combines with J gene TRBJ1-1, with D hard to call. The CDR3 is 15 amino acids. V shed 5 bases and J shed 0 bases, with 13 bases lying between them. In germline, CDR1 is SGHTA, CDR2 FQGNSA. CDR3: CASSLMSGMNTEAFF. CDR3 sequence (DNA): TGTGCCAGCAGCCTAATGTCCGGCATGAACACTGAAGCTTTCTTT.

This clonotype has ten or more counts. J is TRBJ1-5 and V is TRBV28, with D possibly matching TRBD1 (6 bases). Trimming stripped 5 bases from V and 1 base from J, with 12 bases between. The CDR3 is made up of 15 amino acids. Germline V gene data show CDR1 as MDHEN and CDR2 as SYDVKM. As DNA, the CDR3 is TGTGCCAGCAGTATCCAGGGGCTAAGCAATCAGCCCCAGCATTTT. Encoded protein: CASSIQGLSNQPQHF.

This clonotype came up many times. The V gene is TRBV7-2, the J gene TRBJ2-1; TRBD2 aligns across 12 bases. In germline, CDR1 is SGHTA, CDR2 FQGNSA. Germline trimming cut 4 bases from V and 7 bases from J; bases unmatched to any gene: 5. CDR3 size: 15 residues. CDR3 sequence: CASSSLAGGRNEQFF. CDR3 nucleotides: TGTGCCAGCAGCTCACTAGCGGGGGGACGGAATGAGCAGTTCTTC.

This clonotype occurred many times. This rearrangement joins TRBV7-2 to TRBJ2-1; unclear D gene. V lost 1 base and J lost 2, with 9 bases in between. CDR3 size: 15 residues. The germline CDR1 and CDR2 sequences are SGHTA and FQGNSA. For the CDR3, the DNA is TGTGCCAGCAGCTTAGTAAGTGGAACCTACAATGAGCAGTTCTTC. Encoded protein: CASSLVSGTYNEQFF.